These 18 T cell receptor beta chains share one sample of origin, sequenced in a study of OX40 agonist ivuxolimab in advanced cancers. TCRdb keeps only in-frame clones here, not all; method: immunoSEQ multiplex PCR. The table includes tens of thousands of clones, 75% to 85% detected once. The input for sequencing was CD4+ or CD8+ T cells sorted from blood, taken in a trial of the OX40 agonist ivuxolimab. These TCRs come from an adult with an advanced solid tumor such as melanoma, head and neck, liver or kidney cancer.

This clone was seen a few times. CDR3: CSVSTGREETQYF. DNA of the CDR3: TGCAGCGTATCGACAGGTCGGGAGGAGACCCAGTACTTC. This sequence joins TRBV29-1 and TRBJ2-5, with D possibly called TRBD1 or TRBD2 (6 bases each). Germline V gives CDR1 SQVTM, CDR2 ANQGSEA. Trimming took 6 bases from V and 5 from J, leaving 16 bases between them. The CDR3 consists of 13 residues.

The chain combines TRBV9 with TRBJ1-3, with no clear D. Germline assignment: CDR1 SGDLS and CDR2 YYNGEE. This CDR3 has 14 amino acids. V lost 0 bases, J lost 1 base, and 5 bases lay in between. The CDR3 sequence: CASSVVESGNTIYF. CDR3 DNA sequence: TGTGCCAGCAGCGTAGTCGAGTCTGGAAACACCATATATTTT.

The V call is TRBV27, the J call TRBJ2-7; D is undetermined. Germline CDR1 reads MNHEY; CDR2 reads SMNVEV (reference sequence). The CDR3 runs to 13 residues. Trimming took 3 bases from V and 4 from J, leaving 10 bases between them. Written as DNA, the CDR3 is TGTGCCAGCAGTTTTTTGACTGCATACGAGCAGTACTTC. It is translated as CASSFLTAYEQYF.

This sequence joins TRBV6-6 and TRBJ2-7; maybe TRBD2 (6 bases). This CDR3 comprises 14 residues. Trimming removed 5 bases at V and 0 bases at J, with 11 bases between. From germline, CDR1 is MNHNY and CDR2 SVGAGI (reference sequence). The CDR3 protein is CASSGTGLSYEQYF. The CDR3 nucleotides read TGTGCCAGCAGTGGGACTGGCCTCTCCTACGAGCAGTACTTC.

This clone was recorded only once. V is TRBV19 and J is TRBJ2-5; 9 bases are shared with TRBD1. The CDR3 runs to 14 residues. CDR1 is LNHDA and CDR2 is SQIVND in the germline V gene (reference sequence). J gave up 5 bases and V 6 bases, and 7 bases lay outside the gene matches. The DNA for the CDR3 is TGTGCCAGTAGCCGACGGACAGGGGAGGAGACCCAGTACTTC. As protein: CASSRRTGEETQYF.

The chain joins TRBV28 to TRBJ1-5; 8 nucleotides agree with TRBD1. The CDR3 has 17 amino acids. V trimming: 2 bases; J trimming: 2 bases; junction bases outside the gene matches: 8. CDR1 and CDR2 (germline): MDHEN, SYDVKM. The CDR3 loop reads CASSLATPGQGNQPQHF. As DNA, the CDR3 is TGTGCCAGCAGTTTAGCCACCCCGGGACAGGGCAATCAGCCCCAGCATTTT.

The genes are TRBV28 and TRBJ2-3; D remains ambiguous. V was pared by 6 bases and J by 0 bases, with 13 bases between. CDR1 and CDR2 (germline): MDHEN, SYDVKM. This CDR3 has 15 amino acids. The CDR3 protein is CASSPALGSTDTQYF. For the CDR3, the DNA is TGTGCCAGCAGCCCTGCTCTAGGGAGCACAGATACGCAGTATTTT.

The V gene is TRBV5-6, the J gene TRBJ1-1, with D maybe TRBD1 (6 bases). The germline CDR1 and CDR2 sequences are SGHDT and YYEEEE. The CDR3 covers 15 residues. The ends were cut back, 6 bases at V and 5 bases at J, with 20 bases in the middle. The chain's CDR3 is CASTQGSPRETEAFF. In DNA, the CDR3 is TGTGCCAGCACCCAGGGGAGCCCGAGGGAGACTGAAGCTTTCTTT.

The genes are TRBV18 and TRBJ2-7; D remains unclear. Germline CDR1 and CDR2: KGHSH and LQKENI. V was clipped by 3 bases and J by 0 bases, with 15 bases between them. This CDR3 comprises 16 residues. In nucleotides, the CDR3 is TGTGCCAGCTCACCCCAAAATAGCTTAACCTCCTACGAGCAGTACTTC. This sequence encodes CASSPQNSLTSYEQYF.

J is TRBJ1-3 and V is TRBV7-2; D gene unclear. CDR1 SGHTA and CDR2 FQGNSA come from the germline V gene. With 1 base removed from V and 3 bases from J, the gap between germline ends came to 7 bases. This CDR3 region has 14 residues. CDR3 DNA sequence: TGTGCCAGCAGCTTAGGGCAGATTGGAAACACCATATATTTT. It yields the protein CASSLGQIGNTIYF.

This rearrangement joins TRBV5-4 to TRBJ2-3; 8 bases map to TRBD2. Germline CDR1 is SGHNT and CDR2 is YYREEE (reference sequence). With 4 bases clipped from V and 1 base from J, the junction kept 11 bases outside the gene matches. The CDR3 totals 17 residues. CDR3 nucleotides: TGTGCCAGCAGCCCAACAATGAGCGGGAGCGGCACAGATACGCAGTATTTT. Translating gives CASSPTMSGSGTDTQYF.

The V gene is TRBV5-1, the J gene TRBJ2-7, with 7 bases that match TRBD1. CDR1 and CDR2 from the germline V gene are SGHRS and YFSETQ. V gave up 2 bases and J gave up 2 bases; unmatched junction bases: 7. This CDR3 has 15 residues. CDR3 nucleotides: TGCGCCAGCAGCTTCCTCCGGGACAGCACCTACGAGCAGTACTTC. It translates to CASSFLRDSTYEQYF.

The gene calls are TRBV5-1 and TRBJ2-1, with 9 positions matching TRBD2. From germline, CDR1 is SGHRS and CDR2 YFSETQ. The CDR3 has 15 residues. V was pared by 4 bases and J by 6 bases, with 8 bases of the junction left unmatched. The CDR3: CASSGISGRSNEQFF. DNA of the CDR3: TGCGCCAGCAGCGGAATTAGCGGGAGAAGCAATGAGCAGTTCTTC.

The DNA for the CDR3 is TGCAGTGCTAGTGGACACCATGGCTACACCTTC. This sequence encodes CSASGHHGYTF. J is TRBJ1-2 and V is TRBV20-1; a possible D gene is TRBD1 (5 bases). The V end was cut by 3 bases, the J end by 6 bases, with 8 bases between. Germline CDR1 and CDR2: DFQATT and SNEGSKA (reference sequence). The CDR3 is 11 residues long.

This clone was counted a single time. The chain has TRBV11-2 and TRBJ1-4; TRBD1 might be the D (5 bases). The ends were cut back, 5 bases at V and 4 bases at J, with 14 bases in the middle. The CDR3 totals 15 residues. Germline V CDR1 and CDR2: SGHAT, FQNNGV. The CDR3 bases are TGTGCCAGCAGCCCCCCCGGGGCCGATAATGAAAAACTGTTTTTT. Translated, it gives CASSPPGADNEKLFF.

The chain is built from TRBV11-2 and TRBJ1-6; D uncertain. CDR3 length: 13 amino acids. Between the trimmed V and J ends, which lost 2 bases and 8 bases, there was a span of 7 bases. In germline, CDR1 is SGHAT, CDR2 FQNNGV. The CDR3 loop reads CASSLFGDSPLHF. CDR3 nucleotides: TGTGCCAGCAGCTTATTCGGAGATTCACCCCTCCACTTT.

The genes are TRBV6-1 and TRBJ1-2; possibly TRBD1 for D (6 bases). In germline, CDR1 is MNHNS, CDR2 SASEGT. The CDR3 covers 16 residues. Trimming pared 1 base from V and 0 bases from J, leaving 12 bases between. CDR3 bases: TGTGCCAGCAGTGAAGGGCTAGGGGACACTAACTATGGCTACACCTTC. Translated: CASSEGLGDTNYGYTF.

This clone showed up just a few times. The rearrangement joins TRBV15 to TRBJ2-2; 7 bases agree with TRBD1. Trimming at V came to 3 bases and at J to 2 bases, leaving 6 bases not matched to a gene. This CDR3 has 16 residues. Germline-derived CDR1 and CDR2 are LNHNV and YYDKDF (reference sequence). The CDR3: CATSSYGTANTGELFF. The CDR3 DNA reads as TGTGCCACCAGCAGTTATGGGACAGCCAACACCGGGGAGCTGTTTTTT.